This passage covers 23 T cell receptor beta chains from one sample sequenced in a study of blood T cell repertoires in COVID-19. Using immunoSEQ multiplex PCR, the repertoire was profiled, and TCRdb retains in-frame clones only, with some absent. This repertoire shows roughly 150,000 clones, 70% to 90% found once; its top ten account for around 8.1%. Sequenced material: peripheral blood. These receptor sequences come from an older woman with COVID-19, enrolled during active disease.

The chain is built from TRBV11-3 and TRBJ1-4; D remains ambiguous. CDR3 length equals 13 residues. Per germline, CDR1 SGHNT and CDR2 YENEEA. With 8 bases removed from V and 4 bases from J, the gap between germline ends came to 11 bases. This chain's CDR3 is CASGRAYNEKLFF. DNA for the CDR3: TGTGCCAGCGGGCGGGCCTATAATGAAAAACTGTTTTTT.

The genes are TRBV5-1 and TRBJ2-2; 12 bases align to TRBD2. The ends lost 5 bases at V and 1 base at J; junction bases unmatched: 3. From germline, CDR1 is SGHRS and CDR2 YFSETQ. There are 16 residues in the CDR3. CDR3 nucleotides: TGCGCCAGCAGTCAACTAGCGGGGGGGAACACCGGGGAGCTGTTTTTT. Translation: CASSQLAGGNTGELFF.

The rearrangement joins TRBV5-4 to TRBJ2-1; no definite D call. The V and J ends lost 4 bases and 0 bases respectively, with 8 bases between them. The germline V gene encodes CDR1 SGHNT and CDR2 YYREEE (reference sequence). The CDR3 extends over 14 amino acids. The CDR3 here is CASSPRSSYNEQFF. The CDR3 nucleotides read TGTGCCAGCAGCCCGCGGAGCTCCTACAATGAGCAGTTCTTC.

V usage is TRBV6-5 and J usage is TRBJ1-6, with TRBD1 as a possible D gene (5 bases). Per germline, CDR1 MNHEY and CDR2 SVGAGI. With 0 bases removed from V and 11 bases from J, the gap between germline ends came to 14 bases. CDR3 length: 15 residues. In nucleotides, the CDR3 is TGTGCCAGCAGTTACTCGGGGCCGAGAGACCCACCCCTCCACTTT. As protein: CASSYSGPRDPPLHF.

The chain combines TRBV2 with TRBJ1-5; no definite D call. The CDR3 runs to 15 residues. Per the germline V gene, CDR1 is SNHLY and CDR2 is FYNNEI. The V end lost 7 bases, the J end lost 5 bases, and 18 bases lay between the germline ends. The CDR3 bases are TGTGCCAGCACTGAGGGTGATGGAGGGTATCAGCCCCAGCATTTT. Translating gives CASTEGDGGYQPQHF.

The CDR3 nucleotides are TGTGCCAGCAGCTTAACGGGGAGCGGGGCCACGGTAAAGCAGTTCTTC. Translation: CASSLTGSGATVKQFF. V and J are TRBV7-3 and TRBJ2-1, with 7 nucleotides matching TRBD2. Germline-derived CDR1 and CDR2 are SGHTA and FQGTGA. The CDR3 has 16 residues. V lost 0 bases to trimming and J lost 11 bases; unmatched junction nucleotides: 13.

The rearrangement links TRBV3-1 (or the pseudogene TRBV3-2) to TRBJ1-1, with D possibly being TRBD1 (5 bases). The CDR3 runs 13 residues. Germline CDR1 and CDR2: LGHDT and YNNKEL (reference sequence). V was pared by 1 base and J by 6 bases, with 9 bases between. CDR3 in amino acids: CASSQGIRAEAFF. The CDR3 DNA reads as TGTGCCAGCAGCCAAGGTATCAGGGCTGAAGCTTTCTTT.

This sequence joins TRBV18 and TRBJ1-6; tentative D call: TRBD1 (6 bases). V was cut by 2 bases and J by 1 base, with 6 bases left in between. This CDR3 is built from 15 residues. Germline-derived CDR1 and CDR2 are KGHSH and LQKENI. CDR3 sequence reads: CASSPGQSYNSPLHF. CDR3 DNA: TGTGCCAGCTCACCAGGACAGTCCTATAATTCACCCCTCCACTTT.

The chain joins TRBV5-1 to TRBJ2-3; 7 positions match TRBD2. V gave up 0 bases and J gave up 3 bases; unmatched junction bases: 10. This CDR3 has 17 residues. Per germline, CDR1 SGHRS and CDR2 YFSETQ. CDR3 sequence: CASSLALLGGRTDTQYF. For the CDR3, the DNA is TGCGCCAGCAGCTTGGCCTTGTTGGGAGGGCGGACAGATACGCAGTATTTT.

The CDR3, as DNA: TGTGCCAGCACTCGTACGGCCTACAATGAGCAGTTCTTC. It yields the protein CASTRTAYNEQFF. The chain employs TRBV2 and TRBJ2-1; no reliable D call. The CDR3 is 13 residues long. Germline-derived CDR1 and CDR2 are SNHLY and FYNNEI. The V gene lost 7 bases and the J gene lost 2 bases, with 9 bases spanning the gap.

The V call is TRBV28, the J call TRBJ2-3; 8 nucleotides align to TRBD1. The junction had 9 bases not matched to a gene; V was cut back by 2 bases and J by 14 bases. The germline CDR1 and CDR2 sequences are MDHEN and SYDVKM. The CDR3 runs to 13 residues. CDR3: CASSLVTGDRPYF. In DNA form, the CDR3 reads TGTGCCAGCAGTTTAGTGACAGGGGATCGTCCGTATTTT.

This rearrangement joins TRBV18 to TRBJ2-5, with 11 bases fitting TRBD1. The CDR3 is 17 amino acids. Germline trimming cut 3 bases from V and 3 bases from J; bases unmatched to any gene: 9. Germline V gene lookup returns CDR1 KGHSH and CDR2 LQKENI. The DNA of the CDR3 is TGTGCCAGCTCACCTTCTCGGACAGGGGGCTTCAAAGAGACCCAGTACTTC. Translated, it gives CASSPSRTGGFKETQYF.

This rearrangement joins TRBV5-1 to TRBJ1-5, with 11 bases matching TRBD1. The germline V gene has CDR1 SGHRS and CDR2 YFSETQ. J was trimmed by 7 bases and V by 4 bases; bases with no gene match: 13. This CDR3 comprises 17 residues. The CDR3 loop reads CASSPGDGQGAQQPQHF. The CDR3, as DNA: TGCGCCAGCAGCCCTGGGGATGGACAGGGGGCGCAGCAGCCCCAGCATTTT.

The rearrangement joins TRBV7-9 to TRBJ1-6; D not certain. The V and J ends lost 2 bases and 4 bases respectively, with 12 bases between them. Germline lookup yields CDR1 SEHNR and CDR2 FQNEAQ (reference sequence). The CDR3 has 16 residues. CDR3 sequence: CASSLSSQTYNSPLHF. DNA for the CDR3: TGTGCCAGCAGCTTATCCTCACAGACATATAATTCACCCCTCCACTTT.

This clone came up once. This rearrangement joins TRBV19 to TRBJ1-6; 9 nucleotides align to TRBD1. V lost 6 bases and J lost 11; bases outside the gene matches: 14. This CDR3 contains 16 residues. Per the germline V gene, CDR1 is LNHDA and CDR2 is SQIVND (reference sequence). CDR3 region: CASSLDFGQGTAPLHF. The CDR3 DNA reads as TGTGCCAGTAGCCTAGACTTTGGACAGGGGACAGCACCCCTCCACTTT.

This clone was recorded a few times. The V call is TRBV5-1, the J call TRBJ1-3, with a possible D match to TRBD1 (5 bases). This CDR3 spans 16 amino acids. Germline V gene lookup returns CDR1 SGHRS and CDR2 YFSETQ. V was trimmed by 4 bases and J by 1 base, leaving 15 bases between them. The CDR3 DNA sequence: TGCGCCAGCAGCACCGCCGGGGGACGATCTGGAAACACCATATATTTT. Protein: CASSTAGGRSGNTIYF.

The V and J genes are TRBV6-5 and TRBJ1-4; D gene unclear. The germline gives CDR1 MNHEY, CDR2 SVGAGI. This CDR3 contains 13 residues. V lost 5 bases and J lost 11, with 15 bases in between. As DNA, the CDR3 is TGTGCCAGCAGTCTCGACACCTCGGGGAAACTGTTTTTT. It specifies CASSLDTSGKLFF.

The chain carries TRBV29-1 and TRBJ1-2; 7 bases map to TRBD1. Germline V lookup: CDR1 SQVTM, CDR2 ANQGSEA. V lost 1 base and J lost 8; bases outside the gene matches: 4. This CDR3 has 12 residues. The DNA of the CDR3 is TGCAGCGTTGAAGGAGGGGGCGAAGGCTACACCTTC. It specifies CSVEGGGEGYTF.

The rearrangement links TRBV5-1 to TRBJ2-5; TRBD2 aligns across 8 bases. Germline V CDR1 and CDR2: SGHRS, YFSETQ. The CDR3 loop spans 12 amino acids. J gave up 4 bases and V 4 bases, and 0 bases lay outside the gene matches. CDR3 protein: CASSREGETQYF. Here the CDR3 DNA reads TGCGCCAGCAGCCGGGAGGGAGAGACCCAGTACTTC.

The genes are TRBV6-5 and TRBJ1-3; D might be TRBD1 (5 bases). The germline V gene has CDR1 MNHEY and CDR2 SVGAGI. This CDR3 spans 16 amino acids. The V and J ends lost 2 bases and 2 bases respectively, with 13 bases between them. The DNA for the CDR3 is TGTGCCAGCAGTTACGGAGGCGGGGGGGCTGGAAACACCATATATTTT. Protein sequence: CASSYGGGGAGNTIYF.

The chain couples TRBV10-3 to TRBJ1-4; the D gene is possibly TRBD1 (6 bases). Germline V gene lookup returns CDR1 ENHRY and CDR2 SYGVKD. There are 13 residues in the CDR3. V dropped 10 bases and J dropped 7 bases, with 16 bases sitting between them. The chain's CDR3 is CATRQVTSEKLFF. The CDR3, as DNA: TGTGCCACTCGACAGGTCACAAGTGAAAAACTGTTTTTT.

The chain combines TRBV5-1 with TRBJ2-1, with 10 positions matching TRBD2. Trimming removed 4 bases from V and 4 bases from J; junction bases left unmatched: 5. Looked up from germline, CDR1 is SGHRS and CDR2 is YFSETQ. This CDR3 spans 15 amino acids. In DNA, the CDR3 is TGCGCCAGCAGCCCTCTAGCGGGGGTTTACAATGAGCAGTTCTTC. Translated, it gives CASSPLAGVYNEQFF. Drawing the rest from reference TRBV5-1 and TRBJ2-1, the complete variable domain is KAGVTQTPRYLIKTRGQQVTLSCSPISGHRSVSWYQQTPGQGLQFLFEYFSETQRNKGNFPGRFSGRQFSNSRSEMNVSTLELGDSALYLCASSPLAGVYNEQFFGPGTRLTVL.

The J gene is TRBJ2-5, the V gene TRBV5-1, with 14 bases that match TRBD2. Per the germline V gene, CDR1 is SGHRS and CDR2 is YFSETQ. CDR3 length: 16 amino acids. V dropped 3 bases and J dropped 5; count of bases not matched to a gene: 6. The CDR3 DNA follows: TGCGCCAGCAGCTCCACCGGGACTAGCGGGGGCGAGACCCAGTACTTC. Residues: CASSSTGTSGGETQYF. Combining the CDR3 with reference TRBV5-1 and TRBJ2-5 gives the whole variable domain KAGVTQTPRYLIKTRGQQVTLSCSPISGHRSVSWYQQTPGQGLQFLFEYFSETQRNKGNFPGRFSGRQFSNSRSEMNVSTLELGDSALYLCASSSTGTSGGETQYFGPGTRLLVL.